Included here is one T cell receptor (beta chain) sequence, with context. The sample originates from a study of blood T cell repertoires in COVID-19. Across the study: T cells, B-cell-depleted T cells, or PBMCs provided the cDNA or gDNA that served as material.

This table comes from immunoSEQ multiplex PCR, and its TCRdb copy is limited to in-frame clones, with some not included. The sample shows some 28,000 clones, 75% to 90% of them seen only once. The CDR3 consists of 13 residues. CDR1 PRHDT and CDR2 FYEKMQ come from the germline V gene (reference sequence). V trimming: 5 bases; J trimming: 5 bases; junction bases outside the gene matches: 3. This rearrangement joins TRBV13 to TRBJ2-1; 7 bases match TRBD1. Material for sequencing was peripheral blood. This TCR was recovered from a man aged 65-85 years with active COVID-19. CDR3 coding DNA: TGTGCCAGCAGCATGGGACAGCACAATGAGCAGTTCTTC. Its protein product is CASSMGQHNEQFF.